Presented here are 19 T cell receptor beta chains from one specimen sequenced in a study of cytomegalovirus exposure and HLA in healthy donors. A multiplex PCR was run with 60 Vbeta primers and 13 Jbeta primers. Clones were read by immunoSEQ multiplex PCR, and TCRdb kept only the in-frame ones, dropping some. This table holds 130,000 to 150,000 clones, approximately 80% found once. Material for sequencing was PBMCs. Receptors were obtained from a man between 35 and 55 years old in good health and CMV-seronegative.

This chain joins TRBV7-2 and TRBJ2-5; TRBD1 matches 9 bases. Germline trimming cut 2 bases from V and 4 bases from J; bases unmatched to any gene: 8. Germline loops: CDR1 SGHTA, CDR2 FQGNSA. The CDR3 loop spans 16 amino acids. The CDR3 reads CASSLNTGGLGETQYF. The CDR3 DNA is TGTGCCAGCAGCTTAAATACAGGGGGCTTGGGAGAGACCCAGTACTTC.

V usage is TRBV5-6 and J usage is TRBJ2-2; 8 positions agree with TRBD2. The germline CDR1 and CDR2 sequences are SGHDT and YYEEEE. The CDR3 consists of 14 residues. J was trimmed by 6 bases and V by 4 bases; bases with no gene match: 5. The CDR3 DNA reads TGTGCCAGCAGCGTAGCGGGGAAGGCCGGGGAGCTGTTTTTT. Translated, it gives CASSVAGKAGELFF.

This clone was seen just once. This rearrangement joins TRBV28 to TRBJ1-6; 8 bases align to TRBD1. Looked up from germline, CDR1 is MDHEN and CDR2 is SYDVKM. Trimming took 4 bases from V and 11 from J; bases not matched to a gene: 13. This CDR3 contains 16 residues. Here the CDR3 DNA reads TGTGCCAGCAGTTCCTCATCGGCAGGGGGCGGTCCACCCCTCCACTTT. As protein: CASSSSSAGGGPPLHF.

V gene TRBV7-2 combines with J gene TRBJ2-5; TRBD1 matches at 8 bases. The V segment lost 5 bases and the J segment 5 bases; nucleotides outside the gene matches: 10. CDR1 SGHTA and CDR2 FQGNSA come from the germline V gene. The CDR3 contains 15 residues. The CDR3 DNA is TGTGCCAGCAGCCCGACAGGACAGGGCGGTGAGACCCAGTACTTC. Protein sequence: CASSPTGQGGETQYF.

Of note for this clone: Other DNA sequences in the sample encode the same CDR3. The V call is TRBV7-2, the J call TRBJ2-7; D is unclear. Germline V gene lookup returns CDR1 SGHTA and CDR2 FQGNSA. This CDR3 spans 11 amino acids. V lost 4 bases and J 2 bases, leaving 3 bases between the germline ends. The CDR3 protein is CASSSAYEQYF. In nucleotides, the CDR3 is TGTGCCAGCAGCTCCGCCTACGAGCAGTACTTC.

The gene calls are TRBV27 and TRBJ2-1, with 9 nucleotides matching TRBD2. In germline, CDR1 is MNHEY, CDR2 SMNVEV (reference sequence). The J segment lost 9 bases and the V segment lost 5 bases, leaving 14 bases of the junction unmatched. CDR3 size: 16 residues. The CDR3 DNA is TGTGCCAGCAGTCGATCTAGCGGGGAGTTTTATTTTGAGCAGTTCTTC. This encodes CASSRSSGEFYFEQFF.

This clone has more than one count but fewer than ten. This chain connects TRBV9 to TRBJ1-1; TRBD1 is a possible D gene (6 bases). The CDR3 consists of 13 residues. Between the trimmed V and J ends, which lost 3 bases and 1 base, there was a span of 7 bases. CDR1 is SGDLS and CDR2 is YYNGEE in the germline V gene. The CDR3 coding sequence is TGTGCCAGCAGCGGACAGGAGAACACTGAAGCTTTCTTT. Translated, it gives CASSGQENTEAFF.

The chain carries TRBV2 and TRBJ2-7; 12 nucleotides line up with TRBD2. This CDR3 contains 14 residues. Germline V gene sequence: CDR1 SNHLY, CDR2 FYNNEI. With V trimmed by 8 bases and J by 12 bases, 14 bases remained unmatched. CDR3 sequence (DNA): TGTGCCAGCCGACCCCTAGCGGGGGGGTTTGGTGTGTACTTC. Translation: CASRPLAGGFGVYF.

This chain uses TRBV4-3 with TRBJ1-1, with D possibly TRBD1 on 6 matching bases. The germline V and J ends were trimmed by 4 bases and 4 bases, with 13 bases remaining between them. The CDR3 is 14 amino acids. CDR1 and CDR2 from the germline V gene are LGHNA and YSLEER. The CDR3 nucleotides are TGCGCCAGCAGCCTGGGGGGGCGCGGCACTGAAGCTTTCTTT. It yields the protein CASSLGGRGTEAFF.

J is TRBJ2-5 and V is TRBV9; D is unresolved. The V end was cut by 0 bases, the J end by 0 bases, with 12 bases between. There are 16 residues in the CDR3. The germline CDR1 and CDR2 sequences are SGDLS and YYNGEE. The CDR3: CASSVGADKYQETQYF. Written as DNA, the CDR3 is TGTGCCAGCAGCGTAGGGGCAGATAAGTACCAAGAGACCCAGTACTTC. Combining the CDR3 with reference TRBV9 and TRBJ2-5 gives the whole variable domain DSGVTQTPKHLITATGQRVTLRCSPRSGDLSVYWYQQSLDQGLQFLIQYYNGEERAKGNILERFSAQQFPDLHSELNLSSLELGDSALYFCASSVGADKYQETQYFGPGTRLLVL.

This clone was observed once. V usage is TRBV11-2 and J usage is TRBJ1-2; 9 bases map to TRBD1. The trim removed 1 base at V and 7 bases at J, leaving 7 bases unmatched. The CDR3 covers 15 residues. Germline lookup yields CDR1 SGHAT and CDR2 FQNNGV. CDR3 in amino acids: CASSLAGQGPGGYTF. The DNA for the CDR3 is TGTGCCAGCAGCTTAGCAGGACAGGGGCCGGGTGGCTACACCTTC.

The chain employs TRBV7-6 and TRBJ1-4; tentatively, D is TRBD1 (6 bases). V dropped 0 bases and J dropped 7 bases, with 12 bases sitting between them. This CDR3 contains 15 residues. Germline CDR1 and CDR2: SGHVS and FNYEAQ. In DNA form, the CDR3 reads TGTGCCAGCAGCTTAGCTAACAGGGCGGGTGAAAAACTGTTTTTT. The encoded protein is CASSLANRAGEKLFF.

The chain uses TRBV14 and TRBJ2-4, with D tentatively TRBD1 (6 bases). Trimming stripped 0 bases from V and 5 bases from J, with 11 bases between. From germline, CDR1 is SGHDN and CDR2 FVKESK. The CDR3 has 15 residues. The CDR3 DNA is TGTGCCAGCAGCCAAGATTGGCCAGGGGAAAACATTCAGTACTTC. Residues: CASSQDWPGENIQYF.

CDR3 bases: TGCGCCAGCAGTGGAATACCGGGACTAGCGGGGAGGGGTGGAGAGACCCAGTACTTC. Protein: CASSGIPGLAGRGGETQYF. The chain carries TRBV10-2 and TRBJ2-5, with 13 positions matching TRBD2. The J segment lost 4 bases and the V segment lost 4 bases, leaving 15 bases of the junction unmatched. CDR1 and CDR2 (germline): WSHSY, SAAADI. CDR3 size: 19 residues.

This clone has just a few counts. The chain uses TRBV27 and TRBJ2-7, with 7 bases fitting TRBD1. There are 14 residues in the CDR3. Germline lookup yields CDR1 MNHEY and CDR2 SMNVEV (reference sequence). V shed 4 bases and J 2 bases; nucleotides not matched to a gene: 5. CDR3 bases: TGTGCCAGCAGTTCAAGACAGGGTCCCTACGAGCAGTACTTC. Translating gives CASSSRQGPYEQYF.

The gene calls are TRBV7-8 and TRBJ2-7; the match to TRBD1 covers 9 bases. V lost 1 base to trimming and J lost 3 bases; unmatched junction nucleotides: 10. Germline V CDR1 and CDR2: SGHVS, FQNEAQ. This CDR3 has 17 residues. The CDR3: CASSLGWRTGANYEQYF. The CDR3, as DNA: TGTGCCAGCAGCTTAGGGTGGCGGACAGGGGCCAACTACGAGCAGTACTTC. Based on the CDR3 plus reference TRBV7-8 and TRBJ2-7, the full variable domain is GAGVSQSPRYKVAKRGQDVALRCDPISGHVSLFWYQQALGQGPEFLTYFQNEAQLDKSGLPSDRFFAERPEGSVSTLKIQRTQQEDSAVYLCASSLGWRTGANYEQYFGPGTRLTVT.

This chain uses TRBV11-1 with TRBJ2-7; D unresolved. The CDR3 consists of 13 residues. Germline V gene data show CDR1 as SGHAT and CDR2 as FQDESV (reference sequence). Trimming cost V 3 bases and J 2 bases, with 8 bases left between them. CDR3: CASSLAQTYEQYF. The CDR3 region has the DNA TGTGCCAGCAGCTTGGCACAGACCTACGAGCAGTACTTC.

The genes are TRBV4-3 and TRBJ1-2, with D possibly TRBD1 on 6 matching bases. Germline V CDR1 and CDR2: LGHNA, YSLEER. CDR3 size: 13 residues. V lost 0 bases to trimming and J lost 8 bases, with 10 bases between them. CDR3 residues: CASSQETGQGYTF. The DNA for the CDR3 is TGCGCCAGCAGCCAAGAAACAGGACAGGGCTACACCTTC.

This clone was observed once. V usage is TRBV5-1 and J usage is TRBJ2-5, with D possibly matching TRBD2 (6 bases). V lost 6 bases and J lost 4, with 13 bases in between. This CDR3 is 13 amino acids long. Germline CDR1 reads SGHRS; CDR2 reads YFSETQ. CDR3 sequence (DNA): TGCGCCAGCACCCGTGGAGGGGTAGAGACCCAGTACTTC. This translates into CASTRGGVETQYF.